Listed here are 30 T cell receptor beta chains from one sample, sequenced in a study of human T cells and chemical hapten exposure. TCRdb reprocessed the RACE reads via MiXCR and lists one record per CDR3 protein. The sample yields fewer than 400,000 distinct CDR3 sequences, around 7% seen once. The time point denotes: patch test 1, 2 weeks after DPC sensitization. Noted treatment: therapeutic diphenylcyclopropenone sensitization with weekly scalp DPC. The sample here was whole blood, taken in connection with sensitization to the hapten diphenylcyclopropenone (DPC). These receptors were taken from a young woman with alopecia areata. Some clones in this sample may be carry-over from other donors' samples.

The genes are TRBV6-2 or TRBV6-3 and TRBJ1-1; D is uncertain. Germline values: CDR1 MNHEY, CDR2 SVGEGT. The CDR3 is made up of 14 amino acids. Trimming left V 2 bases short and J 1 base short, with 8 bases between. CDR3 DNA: TGTGCCAGCAGTTACGGAGGGAGGAACACTGAAGCTTTCTTT. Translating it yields CASSYGGRNTEAFF.

CDR3 DNA sequence: TGTGCCAGCAGCAGGGACTTCCTAGACCAAGAGACCCAGTACTTC. Residues: CASSRDFLDQETQYF. The rearrangement joins TRBV3-1 to TRBJ2-5, with a weak D call TRBD2 (6 bases). The V end lost 5 bases, the J end lost 0 bases, and 13 bases lay between the germline ends. The germline V gene encodes CDR1 LGHDT and CDR2 YNNKEL (reference sequence). The CDR3 runs 15 residues.

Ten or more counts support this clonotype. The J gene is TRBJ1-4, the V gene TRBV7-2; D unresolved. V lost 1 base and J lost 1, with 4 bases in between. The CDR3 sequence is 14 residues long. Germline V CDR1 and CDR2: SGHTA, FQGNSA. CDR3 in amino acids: CASSLGLTNEKLFF. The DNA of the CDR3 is TGTGCCAGCAGCTTAGGCTTAACTAATGAAAAACTGTTTTTT.

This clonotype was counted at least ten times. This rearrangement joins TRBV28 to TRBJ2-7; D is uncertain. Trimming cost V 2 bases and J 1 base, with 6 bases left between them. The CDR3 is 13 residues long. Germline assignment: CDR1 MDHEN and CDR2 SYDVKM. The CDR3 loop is CASSLGQSYEQYF. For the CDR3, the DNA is TGTGCCAGCAGTTTAGGGCAGTCCTACGAGCAGTACTTC.

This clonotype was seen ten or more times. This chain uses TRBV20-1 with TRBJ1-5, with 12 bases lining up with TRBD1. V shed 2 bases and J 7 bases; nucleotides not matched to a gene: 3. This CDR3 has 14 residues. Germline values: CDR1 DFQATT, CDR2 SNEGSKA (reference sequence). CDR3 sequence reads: CSARMGTGGQPQHF. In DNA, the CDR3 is TGCAGTGCTAGAATGGGGACAGGGGGCCAGCCCCAGCATTTT.

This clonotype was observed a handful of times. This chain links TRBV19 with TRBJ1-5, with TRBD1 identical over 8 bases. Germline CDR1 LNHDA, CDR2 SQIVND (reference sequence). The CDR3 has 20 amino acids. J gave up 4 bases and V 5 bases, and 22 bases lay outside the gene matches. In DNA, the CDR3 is TGTGCCAGTAGTGCCTTGGGACAGGTCCTGGCATTGGGGATAAATCAGCCCCAGCATTTT. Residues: CASSALGQVLALGINQPQHF.

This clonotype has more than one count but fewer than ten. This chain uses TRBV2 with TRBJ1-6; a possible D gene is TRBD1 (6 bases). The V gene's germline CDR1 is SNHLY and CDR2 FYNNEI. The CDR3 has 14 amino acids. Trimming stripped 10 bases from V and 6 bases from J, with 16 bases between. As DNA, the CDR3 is TGTGCCACAACACAAGGGGGGTCTAATTCACCCCTCCACTTT. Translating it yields CATTQGGSNSPLHF.

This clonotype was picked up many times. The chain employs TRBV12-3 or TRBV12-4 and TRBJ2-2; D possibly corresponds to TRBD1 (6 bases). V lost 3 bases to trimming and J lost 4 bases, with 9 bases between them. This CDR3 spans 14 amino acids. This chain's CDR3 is CASSFQGRTGELFF. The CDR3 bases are TGTGCCAGCAGTTTTCAGGGGCGCACCGGGGAGCTGTTTTTT.

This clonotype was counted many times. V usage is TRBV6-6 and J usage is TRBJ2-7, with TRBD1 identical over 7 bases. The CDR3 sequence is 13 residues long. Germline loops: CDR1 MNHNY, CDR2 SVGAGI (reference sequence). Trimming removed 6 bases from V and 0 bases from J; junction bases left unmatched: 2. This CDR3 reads CASRDRSSYEQYF. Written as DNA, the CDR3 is TGTGCCAGCAGGGACAGGAGCTCCTACGAGCAGTACTTC.

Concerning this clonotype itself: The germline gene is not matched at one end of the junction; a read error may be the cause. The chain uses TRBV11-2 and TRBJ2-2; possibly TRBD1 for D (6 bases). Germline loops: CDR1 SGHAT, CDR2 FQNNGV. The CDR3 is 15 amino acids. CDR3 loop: CASSPTGVNTGELIF. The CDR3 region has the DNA TGTGCCAGCAGCCCGACAGGAGTCAACACCGGGGAGCTGATTTTT.

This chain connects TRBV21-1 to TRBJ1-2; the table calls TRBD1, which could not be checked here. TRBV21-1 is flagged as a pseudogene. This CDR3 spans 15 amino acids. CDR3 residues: CASSKRRRSTYGYTF. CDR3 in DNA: TGTGCCAGCAGCAAAAGGCGCAGGAGTACTTATGGCTACACCTTC.

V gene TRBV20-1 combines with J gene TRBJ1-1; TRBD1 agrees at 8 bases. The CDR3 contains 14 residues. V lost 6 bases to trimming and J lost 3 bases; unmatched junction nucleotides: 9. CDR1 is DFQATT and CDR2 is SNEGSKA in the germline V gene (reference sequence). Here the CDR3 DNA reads TGCAGTGCAACGGACAGGGCGAGTGACACTGAAGCTTTCTTT. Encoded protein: CSATDRASDTEAFF.

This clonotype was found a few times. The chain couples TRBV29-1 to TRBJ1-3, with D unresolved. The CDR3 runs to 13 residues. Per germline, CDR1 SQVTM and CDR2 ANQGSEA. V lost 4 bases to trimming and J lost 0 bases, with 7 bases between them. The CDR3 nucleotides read TGCAGCGTTGCGGCCGACTCTGGAAACACCATATATTTT. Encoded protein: CSVAADSGNTIYF. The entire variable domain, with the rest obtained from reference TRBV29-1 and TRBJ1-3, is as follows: SAVISQKPSRDICQRGTSLTIQCQVDSQVTMMFWYRQQPGQSLTLIATANQGSEATYESGFVIDKFPISRPNLTFSTLTVSNMSPEDSSIYLCSVAADSGNTIYFGEGSWLTVV.

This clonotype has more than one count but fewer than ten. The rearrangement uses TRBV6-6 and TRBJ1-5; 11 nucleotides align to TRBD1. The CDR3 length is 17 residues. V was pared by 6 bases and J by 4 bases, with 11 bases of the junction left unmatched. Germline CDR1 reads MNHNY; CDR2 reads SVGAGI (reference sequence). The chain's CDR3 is CASRTGTGGTGNQPQHF. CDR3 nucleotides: TGTGCCAGCAGGACCGGGACAGGGGGGACGGGTAATCAGCCCCAGCATTTT.

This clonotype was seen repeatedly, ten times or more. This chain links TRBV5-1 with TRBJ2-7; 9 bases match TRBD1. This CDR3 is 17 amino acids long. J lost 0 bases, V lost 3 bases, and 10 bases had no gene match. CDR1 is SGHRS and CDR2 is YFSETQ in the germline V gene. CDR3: CASSSPPGQGSSYEQYF. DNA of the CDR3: TGCGCCAGCAGCTCACCTCCCGGACAGGGGAGCTCCTACGAGCAGTACTTC.

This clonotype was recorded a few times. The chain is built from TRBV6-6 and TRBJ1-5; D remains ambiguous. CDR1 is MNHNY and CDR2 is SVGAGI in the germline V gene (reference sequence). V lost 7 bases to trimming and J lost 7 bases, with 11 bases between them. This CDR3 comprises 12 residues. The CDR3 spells CASTPEGQPQHF. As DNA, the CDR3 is TGTGCCAGCACGCCGGAGGGACAGCCCCAGCATTTT.

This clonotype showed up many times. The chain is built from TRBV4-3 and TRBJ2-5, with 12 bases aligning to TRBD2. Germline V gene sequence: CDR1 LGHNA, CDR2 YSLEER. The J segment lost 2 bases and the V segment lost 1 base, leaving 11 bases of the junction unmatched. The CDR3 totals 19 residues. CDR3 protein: CASSQGVTSGRNRQETQYF. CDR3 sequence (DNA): TGCGCCAGCAGCCAAGGCGTCACTAGCGGGAGGAACCGACAAGAGACCCAGTACTTC.

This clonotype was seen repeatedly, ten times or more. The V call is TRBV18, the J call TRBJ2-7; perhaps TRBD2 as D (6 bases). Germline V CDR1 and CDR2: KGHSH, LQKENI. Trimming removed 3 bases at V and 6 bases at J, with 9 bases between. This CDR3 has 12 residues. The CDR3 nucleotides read TGTGCCAGCTCACCGGGGGGAAGCGAGCAGTACTTC. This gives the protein CASSPGGSEQYF.

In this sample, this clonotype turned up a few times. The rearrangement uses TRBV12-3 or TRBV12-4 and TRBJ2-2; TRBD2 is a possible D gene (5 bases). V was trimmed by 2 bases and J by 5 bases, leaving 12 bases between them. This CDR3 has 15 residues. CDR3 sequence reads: CASSLREMVTGELFF. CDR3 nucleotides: TGTGCCAGCAGTTTAAGGGAGATGGTGACCGGGGAGCTGTTTTTT.

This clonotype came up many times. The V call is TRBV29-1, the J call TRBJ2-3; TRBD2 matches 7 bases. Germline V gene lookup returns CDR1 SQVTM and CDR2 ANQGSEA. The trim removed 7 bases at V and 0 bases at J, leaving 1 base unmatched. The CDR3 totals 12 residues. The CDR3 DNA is TGCAGCGGGCGGGAGAGCACAGATACGCAGTATTTT. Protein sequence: CSGRESTDTQYF.

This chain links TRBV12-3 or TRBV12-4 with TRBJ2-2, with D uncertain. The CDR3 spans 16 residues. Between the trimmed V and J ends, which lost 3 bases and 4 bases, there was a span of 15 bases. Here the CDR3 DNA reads TGTGCCAGCAGTTTTCTCGATAGTTTACCCACCGGGGAGCTGTTTTTT. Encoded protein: CASSFLDSLPTGELFF.

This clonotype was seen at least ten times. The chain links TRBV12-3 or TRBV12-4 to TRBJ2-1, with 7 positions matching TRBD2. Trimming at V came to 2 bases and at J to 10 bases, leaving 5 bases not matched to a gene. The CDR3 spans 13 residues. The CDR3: CASSLLSSGEQFF. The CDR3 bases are TGTGCCAGCAGTTTATTGTCTAGCGGAGAGCAGTTCTTC.

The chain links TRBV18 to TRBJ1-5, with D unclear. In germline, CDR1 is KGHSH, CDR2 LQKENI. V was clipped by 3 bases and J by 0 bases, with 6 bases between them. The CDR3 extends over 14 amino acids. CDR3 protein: CASSPSDSNQPQHF. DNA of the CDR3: TGTGCCAGCTCACCGAGTGATAGCAATCAGCCCCAGCATTTT.

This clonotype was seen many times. CDR3 amino acids: CASSLAGVDTGELFF. The CDR3 nucleotides are TGCGCCAGCAGCCTGGCGGGGGTTGACACCGGGGAGCTGTTTTTT. V gene TRBV5-1 combines with J gene TRBJ2-2; TRBD2 aligns across 7 bases. Germline V gene sequence: CDR1 SGHRS, CDR2 YFSETQ. J lost 3 bases, V lost 4 bases, and 6 bases had no gene match. The CDR3 covers 15 residues.

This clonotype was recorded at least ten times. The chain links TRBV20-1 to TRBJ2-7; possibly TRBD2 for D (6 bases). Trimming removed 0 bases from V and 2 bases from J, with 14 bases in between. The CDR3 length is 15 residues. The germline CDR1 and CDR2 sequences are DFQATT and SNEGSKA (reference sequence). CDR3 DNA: TGCAGTGCTAGAGATTCTAGCGCCCTTCCCTACGAGCAGTACTTC. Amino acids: CSARDSSALPYEQYF.

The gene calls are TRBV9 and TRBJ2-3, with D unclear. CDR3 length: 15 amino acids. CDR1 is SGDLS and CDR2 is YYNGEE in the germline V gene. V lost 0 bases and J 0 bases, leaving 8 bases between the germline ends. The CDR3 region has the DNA TGTGCCAGCAGCGTAGACGGGTCGAGCACAGATACGCAGTATTTT. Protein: CASSVDGSSTDTQYF.

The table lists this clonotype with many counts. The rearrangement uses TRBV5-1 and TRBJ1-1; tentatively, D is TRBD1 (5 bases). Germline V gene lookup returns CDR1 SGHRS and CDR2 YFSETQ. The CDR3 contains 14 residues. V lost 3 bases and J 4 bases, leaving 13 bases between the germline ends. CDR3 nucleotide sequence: TGCGCCAGCAGCTCCGGGTGGGGGGGCACTGAAGCTTTCTTT. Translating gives CASSSGWGGTEAFF.

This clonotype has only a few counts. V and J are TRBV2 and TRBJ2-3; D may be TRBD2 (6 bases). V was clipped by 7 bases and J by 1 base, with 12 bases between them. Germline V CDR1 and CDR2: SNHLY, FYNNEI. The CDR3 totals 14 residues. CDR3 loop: CASIRDWGTDTQYF. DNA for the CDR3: TGTGCCAGCATCCGGGACTGGGGCACAGATACGCAGTATTTT. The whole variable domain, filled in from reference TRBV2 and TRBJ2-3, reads EPEVTQTPSHQVTQMGQEVILRCVPISNHLYFYWYRQILGQKVEFLVSFYNNEISEKSEIFDDQFSVERPDGSNFTLKIRSTKLEDSAMYFCASIRDWGTDTQYFGPGTRLTVL.

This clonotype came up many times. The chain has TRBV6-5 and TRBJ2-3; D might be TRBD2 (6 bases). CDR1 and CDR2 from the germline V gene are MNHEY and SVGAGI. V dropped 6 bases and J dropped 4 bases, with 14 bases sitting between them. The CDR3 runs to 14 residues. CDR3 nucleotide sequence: TGTGCCAGCAGCCCAATCGGGGGTGCAGATACGCAGTATTTT. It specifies CASSPIGGADTQYF.

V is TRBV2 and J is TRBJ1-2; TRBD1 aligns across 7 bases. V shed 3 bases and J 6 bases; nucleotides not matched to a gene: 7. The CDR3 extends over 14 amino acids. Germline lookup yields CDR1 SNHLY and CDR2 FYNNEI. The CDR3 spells CASSDRPQGDGYTF. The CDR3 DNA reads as TGTGCCAGCAGTGATAGACCCCAGGGGGATGGCTACACCTTC.